The clone carrying this T cell receptor beta chain showed up just a few times. This specimen comes from a study of technical replicates of blood from a handful of donors. Per the germline V gene, CDR1 is MNHEY and CDR2 is SMNVEV (reference sequence). The CDR3 has 15 amino acids. The V segment lost 6 bases and the J segment 9 bases; nucleotides outside the gene matches: 13. Profiled with immunoSEQ multiplex PCR; TCRdb holds only in-frame clones, not every one. The data contain 70,000 to 85,000 clones, roughly 90% of them singletons. The origin of this receptor is a human donor in good health. Material for sequencing was T cells isolated from PBMCs. The rearrangement joins TRBV27 to TRBJ2-1; 8 bases fit TRBD2. The chain's CDR3 is CASRDRIAGIGEQFF. The CDR3 DNA follows: TGTGCCAGCAGGGATAGGATAGCGGGAATTGGTGAGCAGTTCTTC.